This TCR beta chain was retrieved from a study of somatic mutations in cytotoxic T cells in rheumatoid arthritis. Repertoires were generated with immunoSEQ multiplex PCR, while TCRdb's copy carries only in-frame clones and drops some. The table has tens of thousands of clones, 84% seen once. The receptor's source is a man in his forties in good health. Material: CD8+ T cells sorted from blood.

CDR3: CASSDRWVRTYEQYF. The CDR3 DNA sequence: TGTGCCAGCAGTGATAGGTGGGTTCGGACCTACGAGCAGTACTTC. The chain recombines TRBV2 with TRBJ2-7; D is unclear. The CDR3 has 15 residues. Deletions cut 3 bases from V and 2 bases from J, with 14 bases between. The germline V gene has CDR1 SNHLY and CDR2 FYNNEI.